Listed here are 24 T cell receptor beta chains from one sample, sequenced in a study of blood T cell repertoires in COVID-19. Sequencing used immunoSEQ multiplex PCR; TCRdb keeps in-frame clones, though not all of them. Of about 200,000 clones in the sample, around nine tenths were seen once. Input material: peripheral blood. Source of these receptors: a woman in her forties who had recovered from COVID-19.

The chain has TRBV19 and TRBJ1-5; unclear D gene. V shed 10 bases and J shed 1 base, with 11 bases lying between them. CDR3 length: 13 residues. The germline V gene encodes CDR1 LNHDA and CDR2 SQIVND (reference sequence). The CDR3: CATTEFSNQPQHF. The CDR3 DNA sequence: TGTGCCACAACTGAGTTCAGCAATCAGCCCCAGCATTTT.

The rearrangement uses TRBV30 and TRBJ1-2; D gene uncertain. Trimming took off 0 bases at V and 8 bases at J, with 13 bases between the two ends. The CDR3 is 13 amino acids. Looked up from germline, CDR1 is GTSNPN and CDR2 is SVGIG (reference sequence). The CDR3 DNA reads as TGTGCCTGGAGTGTACTCCGGCAACTAGGCTACACCTTC. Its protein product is CAWSVLRQLGYTF. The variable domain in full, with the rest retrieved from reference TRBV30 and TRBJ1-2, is SQTIHQWPATLVQPVGSPLSLECTVEGTSNPNLYWYRQAAGRGLQLLFYSVGIGQISSEVPQNLSASRPQDRQFILSSKKLLLSDSGFYLCAWSVLRQLGYTFGSGTRLTVV.

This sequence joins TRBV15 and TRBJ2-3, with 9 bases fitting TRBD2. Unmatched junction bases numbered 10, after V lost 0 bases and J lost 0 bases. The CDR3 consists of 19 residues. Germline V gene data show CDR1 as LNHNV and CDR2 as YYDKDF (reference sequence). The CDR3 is CATSRDFRLAETSTDTQYF. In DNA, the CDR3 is TGTGCCACCAGCAGAGATTTCCGACTAGCGGAAACTAGCACAGATACGCAGTATTTT. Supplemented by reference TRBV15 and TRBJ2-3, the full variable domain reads DAMVIQNPRYQVTQFGKPVTLSCSQTLNHNVMYWYQQKSSQAPKLLFHYYDKDFNNEADTPDNFQSRRPNTSFCFLDIRSPGLGDTAMYLCATSRDFRLAETSTDTQYFGPGTRLTVL.

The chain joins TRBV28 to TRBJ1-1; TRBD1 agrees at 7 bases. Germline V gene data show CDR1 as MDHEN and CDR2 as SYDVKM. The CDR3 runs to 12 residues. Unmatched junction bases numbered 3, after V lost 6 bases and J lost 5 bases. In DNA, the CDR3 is TGTGCCAGCAGCTACAGGGGAACTGAAGCTTTCTTT. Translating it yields CASSYRGTEAFF.

The CDR3 loop is CASSLEEAAEQYF. In DNA form, the CDR3 reads TGTGCCAGCAGCTTAGAGGAAGCGGCCGAGCAGTACTTC. The rearrangement joins TRBV7-6 to TRBJ2-7; TRBD2 might be the D (5 bases). V was shortened by 1 base and J by 6 bases, with 10 bases between the two germline ends. The germline gives CDR1 SGHVS, CDR2 FNYEAQ. The CDR3 has 13 residues.

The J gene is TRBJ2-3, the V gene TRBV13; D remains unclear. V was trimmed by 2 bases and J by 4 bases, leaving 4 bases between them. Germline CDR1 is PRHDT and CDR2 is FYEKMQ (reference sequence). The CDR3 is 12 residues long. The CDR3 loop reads CASSLSPDTQYF. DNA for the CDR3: TGTGCCAGCAGCTTATCTCCAGATACGCAGTATTTT.

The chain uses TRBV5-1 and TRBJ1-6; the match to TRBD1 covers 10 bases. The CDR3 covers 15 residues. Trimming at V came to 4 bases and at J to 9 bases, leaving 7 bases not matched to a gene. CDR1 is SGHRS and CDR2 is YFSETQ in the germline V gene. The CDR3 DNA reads TGCGCCAGCAGCCTGGGAGGGACAGGGGCTTCACCCCTCCACTTT. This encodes CASSLGGTGASPLHF.

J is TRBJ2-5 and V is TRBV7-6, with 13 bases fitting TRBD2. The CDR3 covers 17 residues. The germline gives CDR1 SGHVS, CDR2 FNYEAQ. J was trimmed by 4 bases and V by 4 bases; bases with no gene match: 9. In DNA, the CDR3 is TGTGCCAGCAGCTCAAGGACTAGCGGGAGTACGGGAGAGACCCAGTACTTC. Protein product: CASSSRTSGSTGETQYF. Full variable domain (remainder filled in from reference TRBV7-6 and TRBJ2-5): GAGVSQSPRYKVTKRGQDVALRCDPISGHVSLYWYRQALGQGPEFLTYFNYEAQQDKSGLPNDRFSAERPEGSISTLTIQRTEQRDSAMYRCASSSRTSGSTGETQYFGPGTRLLVL.

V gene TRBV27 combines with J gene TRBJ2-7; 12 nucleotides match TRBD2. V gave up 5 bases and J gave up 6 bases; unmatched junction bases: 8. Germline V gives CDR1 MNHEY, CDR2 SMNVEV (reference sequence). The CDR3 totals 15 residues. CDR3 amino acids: CASSPWTSGTSEQYF. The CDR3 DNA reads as TGTGCCAGCAGTCCCTGGACTAGCGGGACGAGCGAGCAGTACTTC.

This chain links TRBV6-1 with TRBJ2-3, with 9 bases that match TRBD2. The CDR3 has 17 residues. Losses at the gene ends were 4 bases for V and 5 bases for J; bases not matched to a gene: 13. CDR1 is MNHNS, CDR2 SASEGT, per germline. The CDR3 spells CASSAQVAGGQGDTQYF. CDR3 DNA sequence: TGTGCCAGCAGTGCTCAAGTGGCGGGAGGGCAGGGAGATACGCAGTATTTT.

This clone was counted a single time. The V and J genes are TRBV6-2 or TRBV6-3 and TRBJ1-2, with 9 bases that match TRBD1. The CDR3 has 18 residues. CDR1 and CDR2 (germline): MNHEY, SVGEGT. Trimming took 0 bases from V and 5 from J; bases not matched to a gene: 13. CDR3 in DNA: TGTGCCAGCAGTTACTCGACGGGGCTGACAGGGGGGACATATGGCTACACCTTC. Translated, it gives CASSYSTGLTGGTYGYTF.

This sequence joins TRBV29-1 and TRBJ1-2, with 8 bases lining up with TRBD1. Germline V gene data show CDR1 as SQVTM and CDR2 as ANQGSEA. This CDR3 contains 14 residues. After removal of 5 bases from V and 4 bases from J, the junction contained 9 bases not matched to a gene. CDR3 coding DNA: TGCAGCGTTCTAGGACAGGGACGACCCTATGGCTACACCTTC. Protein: CSVLGQGRPYGYTF.

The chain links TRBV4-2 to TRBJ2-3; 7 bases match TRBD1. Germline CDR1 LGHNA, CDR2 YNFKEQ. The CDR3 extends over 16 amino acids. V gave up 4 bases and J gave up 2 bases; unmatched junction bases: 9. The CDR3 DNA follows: TGTGCCAGCAGCCTCGATAGGGACAGTTCCACAGATACGCAGTATTTT. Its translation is CASSLDRDSSTDTQYF.

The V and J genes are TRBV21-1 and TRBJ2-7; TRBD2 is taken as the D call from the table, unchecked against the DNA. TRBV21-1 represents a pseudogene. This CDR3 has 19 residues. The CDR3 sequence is CASSTFRPPTSGSLNEQYF. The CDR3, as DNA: TGTGCCAGCAGCACCTTCAGACCCCCTACTAGCGGGAGTTTAAACGAGCAGTACTTC.

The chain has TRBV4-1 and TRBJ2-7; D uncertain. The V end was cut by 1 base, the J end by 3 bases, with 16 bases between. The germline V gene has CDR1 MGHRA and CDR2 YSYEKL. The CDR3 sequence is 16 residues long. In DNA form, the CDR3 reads TGCGCCAGCAGCCAAGGTGTAATGAACCTAGACTACGAGCAGTACTTC. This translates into CASSQGVMNLDYEQYF.

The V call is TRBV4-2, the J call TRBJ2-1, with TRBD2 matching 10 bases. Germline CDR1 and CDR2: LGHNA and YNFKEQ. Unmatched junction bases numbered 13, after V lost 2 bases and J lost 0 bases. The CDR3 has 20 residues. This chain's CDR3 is CASSQSLSLAGVPSYNEQFF. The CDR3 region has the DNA TGTGCCAGCAGCCAAAGTCTCTCGCTAGCGGGAGTGCCCTCCTACAATGAGCAGTTCTTC.

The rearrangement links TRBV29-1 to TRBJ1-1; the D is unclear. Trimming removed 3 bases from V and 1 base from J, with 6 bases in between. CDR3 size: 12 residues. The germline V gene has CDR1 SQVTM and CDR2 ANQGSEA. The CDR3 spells CSVDRKNTEAFF. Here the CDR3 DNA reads TGCAGCGTTGACAGAAAGAACACTGAAGCTTTCTTT.

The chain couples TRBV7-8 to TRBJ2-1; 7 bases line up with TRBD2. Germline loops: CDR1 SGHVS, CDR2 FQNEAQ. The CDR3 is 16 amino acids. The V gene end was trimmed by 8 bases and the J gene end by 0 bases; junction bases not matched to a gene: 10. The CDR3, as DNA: TGTGCCAGCCTCCCAACCGTAGCGGGCTCCTACAATGAGCAGTTCTTC. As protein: CASLPTVAGSYNEQFF.

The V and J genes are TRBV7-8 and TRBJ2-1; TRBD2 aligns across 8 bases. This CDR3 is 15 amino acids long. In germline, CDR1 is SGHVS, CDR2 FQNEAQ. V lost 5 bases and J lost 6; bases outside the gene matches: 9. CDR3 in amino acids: CASSQWLAGSNEQFF. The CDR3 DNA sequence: TGTGCCAGCAGCCAGTGGCTAGCGGGTAGCAATGAGCAGTTCTTC.

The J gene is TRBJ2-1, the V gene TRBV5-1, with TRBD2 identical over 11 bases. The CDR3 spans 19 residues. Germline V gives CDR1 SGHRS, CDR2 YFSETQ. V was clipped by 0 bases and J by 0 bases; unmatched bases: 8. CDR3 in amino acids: CASSLESRLAGSSYNEQFF. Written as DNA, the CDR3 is TGCGCCAGCAGCTTGGAGAGTCGACTAGCGGGGAGCTCCTACAATGAGCAGTTCTTC.

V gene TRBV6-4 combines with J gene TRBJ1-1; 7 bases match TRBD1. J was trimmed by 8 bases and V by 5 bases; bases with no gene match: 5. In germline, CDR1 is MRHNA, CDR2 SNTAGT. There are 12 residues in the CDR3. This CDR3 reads CASSHRDSEAFF. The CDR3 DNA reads TGTGCCAGCAGTCACCGGGACAGCGAAGCTTTCTTT.

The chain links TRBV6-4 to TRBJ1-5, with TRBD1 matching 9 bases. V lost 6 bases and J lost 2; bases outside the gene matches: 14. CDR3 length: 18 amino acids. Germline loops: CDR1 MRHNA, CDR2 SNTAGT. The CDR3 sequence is CASSLGTGWSRGNQPQHF. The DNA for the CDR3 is TGTGCCAGCAGCTTGGGGACAGGGTGGAGTAGGGGCAATCAGCCCCAGCATTTT.

CDR3 loop: CAWSVIGTGYF. The CDR3 DNA is TGTGCCTGGAGTGTTATTGGCACAGGGTACTTC. The J gene is TRBJ2-7, the V gene TRBV30; possibly TRBD1 for D (5 bases). Germline loops: CDR1 GTSNPN, CDR2 SVGIG (reference sequence). V was trimmed by 0 bases and J by 12 bases, leaving 12 bases between them. The CDR3 has 11 residues.

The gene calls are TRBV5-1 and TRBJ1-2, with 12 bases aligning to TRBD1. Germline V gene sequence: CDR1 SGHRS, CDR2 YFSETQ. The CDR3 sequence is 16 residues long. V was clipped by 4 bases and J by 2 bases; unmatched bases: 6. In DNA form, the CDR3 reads TGCGCCAGCAGCCTAGGGACAGGGGGCGCGAACTATGGCTACACCTTC. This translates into CASSLGTGGANYGYTF.